This TCR beta chain is drawn from a study of post-analysis software for immune sequencing data. Across the study: Patients had relapsing-remitting, secondary progressive or progressive-relapsing multiple sclerosis; some lacked subtype.

As for this clonotype: What it binds is unknown.

TCR beta cDNA libraries had unique molecular identifiers. Some 540,000 cDNA molecules were obtained from approximately 0.91 to 9.4 million T cells. TCRdb fed the PCR reads into MiXCR, producing one record per CDR3 protein. This table holds roughly 670,000 distinct CDR3 sequences, approximately 59% found once. Study-wide points: For normalized Chao1 diversity, multiple sclerosis patients scored significantly lower than controls did. Under the F measure, samples that were prepared in one batch clustered strongly together.

Input material: blood. The origin of this receptor is a girl aged 2 to 9 with multiple sclerosis.

CDR3 sequence: CASSLTGTTEKLFF. The CDR3 DNA is TGTGCCAGCAGTCTTACGGGTACCACGGAAAAACTGTTTTTT. The chain is built from TRBV27 and TRBJ1-4; D remains unclear. Trimming left V 5 bases short and J 8 bases short, with 15 bases between. There are 14 residues in the CDR3. Germline-derived CDR1 and CDR2 are MNHEY and SMNVEV (reference sequence).